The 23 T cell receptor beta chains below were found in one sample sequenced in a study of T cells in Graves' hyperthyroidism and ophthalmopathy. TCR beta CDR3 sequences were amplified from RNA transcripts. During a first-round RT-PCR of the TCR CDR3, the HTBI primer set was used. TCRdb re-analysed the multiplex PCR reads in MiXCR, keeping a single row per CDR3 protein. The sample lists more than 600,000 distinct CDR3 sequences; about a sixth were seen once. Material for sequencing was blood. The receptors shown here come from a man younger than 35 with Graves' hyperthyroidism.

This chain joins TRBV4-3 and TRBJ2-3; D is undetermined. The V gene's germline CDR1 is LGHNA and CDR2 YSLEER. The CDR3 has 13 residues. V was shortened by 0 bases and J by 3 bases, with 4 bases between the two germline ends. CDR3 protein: CASSQELTDTQYF. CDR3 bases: TGCGCCAGCAGCCAAGAGTTGACAGATACGCAGTATTTT.

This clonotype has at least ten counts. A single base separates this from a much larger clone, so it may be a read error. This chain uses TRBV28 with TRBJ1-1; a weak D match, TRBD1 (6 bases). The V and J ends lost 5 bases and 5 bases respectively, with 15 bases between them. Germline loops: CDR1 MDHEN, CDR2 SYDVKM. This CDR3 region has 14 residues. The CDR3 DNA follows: TGTGCCAGCAGTCTTGGACAGAGGTCGACTGAAGCTTTCTTT. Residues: CASSLGQRSTEAFF.

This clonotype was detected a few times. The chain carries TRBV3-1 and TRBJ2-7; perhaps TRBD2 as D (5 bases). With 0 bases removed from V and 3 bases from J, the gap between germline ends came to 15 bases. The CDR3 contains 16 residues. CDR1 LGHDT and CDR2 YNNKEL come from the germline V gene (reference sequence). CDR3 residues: CASSQDRLSSSYEQYF. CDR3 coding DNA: TGTGCCAGCAGCCAAGATCGGTTGTCTAGCAGCTACGAGCAGTACTTC.

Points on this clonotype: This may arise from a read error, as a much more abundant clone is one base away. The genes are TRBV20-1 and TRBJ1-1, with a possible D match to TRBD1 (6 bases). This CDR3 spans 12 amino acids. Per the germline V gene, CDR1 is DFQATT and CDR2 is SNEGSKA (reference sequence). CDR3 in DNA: TGCGGCGGCCTTAGGGGGGACACTGAAGCTTTCTTT. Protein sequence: CGGLRGDTEAFF.

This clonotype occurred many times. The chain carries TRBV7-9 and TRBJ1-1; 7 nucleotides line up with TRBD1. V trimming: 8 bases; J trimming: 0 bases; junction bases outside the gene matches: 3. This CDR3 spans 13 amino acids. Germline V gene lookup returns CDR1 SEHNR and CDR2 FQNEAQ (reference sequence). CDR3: CASGTVMNTEAFF. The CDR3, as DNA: TGTGCCAGCGGGACAGTGATGAACACTGAAGCTTTCTTT.

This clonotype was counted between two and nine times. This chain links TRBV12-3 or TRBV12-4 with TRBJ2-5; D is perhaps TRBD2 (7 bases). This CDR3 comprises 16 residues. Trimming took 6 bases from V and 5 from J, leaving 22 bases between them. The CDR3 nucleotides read TGTGCCAGCAGCCCGCAAGGGGGGAGGGCCCCTGAGACCCAGTACTTC. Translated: CASSPQGGRAPETQYF.

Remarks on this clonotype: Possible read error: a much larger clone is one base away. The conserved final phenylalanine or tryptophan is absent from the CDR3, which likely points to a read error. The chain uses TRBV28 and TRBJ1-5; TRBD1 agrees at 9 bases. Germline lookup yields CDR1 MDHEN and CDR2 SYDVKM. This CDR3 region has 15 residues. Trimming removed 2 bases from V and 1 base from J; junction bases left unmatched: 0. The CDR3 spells CASSLGTGSNQPQHC. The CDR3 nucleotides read TGTGCCAGCAGTTTAGGGACAGGGAGCAATCAGCCCCAGCATTGT.

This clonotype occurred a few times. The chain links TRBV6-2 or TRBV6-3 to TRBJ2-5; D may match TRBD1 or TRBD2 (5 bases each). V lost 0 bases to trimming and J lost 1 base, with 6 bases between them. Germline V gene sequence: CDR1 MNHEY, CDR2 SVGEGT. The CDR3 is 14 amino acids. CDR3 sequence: CASSYSGPQETQYF. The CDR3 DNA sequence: TGTGCCAGCAGTTACTCGGGACCCCAAGAGACCCAGTACTTC.

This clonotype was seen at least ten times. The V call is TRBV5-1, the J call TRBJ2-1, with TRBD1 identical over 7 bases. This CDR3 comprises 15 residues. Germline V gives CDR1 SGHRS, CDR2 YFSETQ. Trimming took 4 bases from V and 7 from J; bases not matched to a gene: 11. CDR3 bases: TGCGCCAGCAGCGTCACAGGGGACCTCGGGAATGAGCAGTTCTTC. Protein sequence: CASSVTGDLGNEQFF.

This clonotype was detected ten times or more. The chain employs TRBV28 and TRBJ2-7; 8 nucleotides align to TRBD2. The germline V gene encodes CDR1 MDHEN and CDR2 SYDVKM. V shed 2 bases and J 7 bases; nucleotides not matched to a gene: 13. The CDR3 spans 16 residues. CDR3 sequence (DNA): TGTGCCAGCAGTTTAGTTTGGGCGAGCGGGAGTTTTGAGCAGTACTTC. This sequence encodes CASSLVWASGSFEQYF.

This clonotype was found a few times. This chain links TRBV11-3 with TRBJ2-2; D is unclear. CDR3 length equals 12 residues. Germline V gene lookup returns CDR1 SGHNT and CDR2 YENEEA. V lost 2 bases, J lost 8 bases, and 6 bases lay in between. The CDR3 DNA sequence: TGTGCCAGCAGCTTACCGGAAGGGGAGCTGTTTTTT. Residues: CASSLPEGELFF.

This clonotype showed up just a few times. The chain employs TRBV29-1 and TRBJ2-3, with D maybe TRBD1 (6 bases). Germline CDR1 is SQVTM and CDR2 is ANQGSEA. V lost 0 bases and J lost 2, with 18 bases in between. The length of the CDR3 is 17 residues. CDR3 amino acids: CSVEDGGKAPPTDTQYF. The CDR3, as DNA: TGCAGCGTTGAAGATGGGGGCAAAGCTCCCCCCACAGATACGCAGTATTTT.

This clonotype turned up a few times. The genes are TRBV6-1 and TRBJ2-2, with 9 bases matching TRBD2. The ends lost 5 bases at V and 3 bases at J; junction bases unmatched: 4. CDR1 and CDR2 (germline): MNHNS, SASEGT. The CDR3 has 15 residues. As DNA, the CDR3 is TGTGCCAGCAGTTCTAGCGGGACGGACACCGGGGAGCTGTTTTTT. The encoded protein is CASSSSGTDTGELFF.

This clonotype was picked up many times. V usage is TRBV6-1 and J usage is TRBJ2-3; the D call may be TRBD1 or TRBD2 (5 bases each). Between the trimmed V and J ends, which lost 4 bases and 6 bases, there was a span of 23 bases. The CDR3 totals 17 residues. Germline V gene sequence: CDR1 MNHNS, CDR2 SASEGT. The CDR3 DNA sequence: TGTGCCAGCAGTGGCCGACGTTTGGGACCAGCCCAGGATACGCAGTATTTT. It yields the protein CASSGRRLGPAQDTQYF.

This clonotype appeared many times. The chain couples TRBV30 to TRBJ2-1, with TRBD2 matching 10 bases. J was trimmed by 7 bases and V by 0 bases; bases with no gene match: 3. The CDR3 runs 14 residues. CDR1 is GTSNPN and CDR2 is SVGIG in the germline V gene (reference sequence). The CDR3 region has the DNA TGTGCCTGGAGTGTAAGCGGGAGGGCAAATGAGCAGTTCTTC. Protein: CAWSVSGRANEQFF.

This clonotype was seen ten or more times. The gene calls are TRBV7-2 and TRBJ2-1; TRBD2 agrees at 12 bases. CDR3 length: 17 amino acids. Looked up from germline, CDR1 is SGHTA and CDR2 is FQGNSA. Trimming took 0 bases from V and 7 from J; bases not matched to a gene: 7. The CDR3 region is CASSLAGLAGGINEQFF. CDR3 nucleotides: TGTGCCAGCAGCTTAGCGGGACTAGCGGGCGGTATTAATGAGCAGTTCTTC.

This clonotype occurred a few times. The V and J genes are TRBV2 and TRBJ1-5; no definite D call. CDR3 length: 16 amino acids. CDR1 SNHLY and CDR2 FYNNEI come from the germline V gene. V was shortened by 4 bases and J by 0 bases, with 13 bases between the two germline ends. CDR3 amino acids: CASSAGQENSNQPQHF. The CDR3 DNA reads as TGTGCCAGCAGTGCGGGTCAAGAAAATAGCAATCAGCCCCAGCATTTT.

CDR3 amino acids: CSARSPQGNQPQHF. The CDR3 region has the DNA TGCAGTGCTAGATCCCCTCAGGGTAATCAGCCCCAGCATTTT. This chain links TRBV20-1 with TRBJ1-5, with D perhaps matching TRBD1 (5 bases). The ends were cut back, 2 bases at V and 4 bases at J, with 12 bases in the middle. The CDR3 has 14 amino acids. Germline CDR1 DFQATT, CDR2 SNEGSKA (reference sequence).

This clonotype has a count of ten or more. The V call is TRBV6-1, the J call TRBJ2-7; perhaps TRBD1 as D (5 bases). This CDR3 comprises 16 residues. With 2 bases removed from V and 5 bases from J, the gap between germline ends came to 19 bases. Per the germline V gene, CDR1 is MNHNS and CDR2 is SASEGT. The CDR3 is CASSEFLPGSYNEQYF. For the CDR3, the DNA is TGTGCCAGCAGTGAATTTCTGCCAGGGTCTTATAACGAGCAGTACTTC.

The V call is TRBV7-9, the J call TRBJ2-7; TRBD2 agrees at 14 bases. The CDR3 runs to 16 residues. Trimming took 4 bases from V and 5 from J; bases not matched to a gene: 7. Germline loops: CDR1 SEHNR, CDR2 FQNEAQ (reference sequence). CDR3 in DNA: TGTGCCAGCAGCTGGACTAGCGGGAGGCCCGGGCACGAGCAGTACTTC. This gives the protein CASSWTSGRPGHEQYF.

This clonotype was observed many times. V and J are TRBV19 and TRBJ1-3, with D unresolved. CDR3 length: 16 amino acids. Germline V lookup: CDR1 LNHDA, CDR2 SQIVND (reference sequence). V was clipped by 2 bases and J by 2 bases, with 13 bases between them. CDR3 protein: CASSISRVEAGNTIYF. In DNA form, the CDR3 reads TGTGCCAGTAGTATATCCCGGGTTGAAGCTGGAAACACCATATATTTT.

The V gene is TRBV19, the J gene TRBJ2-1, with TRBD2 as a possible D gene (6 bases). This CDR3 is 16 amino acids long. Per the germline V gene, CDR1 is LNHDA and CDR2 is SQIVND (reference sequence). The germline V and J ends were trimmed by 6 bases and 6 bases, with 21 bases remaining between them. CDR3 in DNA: TGTGCCAGTAGATCGTTAGGGGACTCGTTGGGCAATGAGCAGTTCTTC. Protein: CASRSLGDSLGNEQFF.

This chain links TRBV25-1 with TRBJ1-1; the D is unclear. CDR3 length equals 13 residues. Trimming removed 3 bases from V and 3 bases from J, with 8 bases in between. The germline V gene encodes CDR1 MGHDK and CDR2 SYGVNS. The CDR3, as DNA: TGTGCCAGCAGTGAGAGGGATCACACTGAAGCTTTCTTT. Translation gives CASSERDHTEAFF.